This TCR beta chain is from a study of cytomegalovirus exposure and HLA in healthy donors. Study context: Out of 398 genotyped donors, about 76% belonged to the Caucasian-associated ancestry cluster.

The PCR used 60 Vbeta and 13 Jbeta primers. Libraries were prepared by immunoSEQ multiplex PCR; TCRdb keeps only in-frame clonotypes and omits some of them. This table has around 140,000 clones, around three quarters appearing once. After removal of 2 bases from V and 0 bases from J, the junction contained 5 bases not matched to a gene. CDR1 is GTSNPN, CDR2 SVGIG, per germline (reference sequence). This CDR3 is built from 15 residues. On this clone: Its antigen is unknown.

Regarding the study as a whole: In presence/absence analyses, roughly uniform sequencing depth across donors was assumed.

Sequencing input: PBMCs. This receptor was taken from a woman younger than 30 in good health and CMV-seropositive. The chain is built from TRBV30 and TRBJ2-3; 7 bases line up with TRBD1. The chain's CDR3 is CAWSIRQGSTDTQYF. Written as DNA, the CDR3 is TGTGCCTGGAGTATAAGACAGGGAAGCACAGATACGCAGTATTTT.